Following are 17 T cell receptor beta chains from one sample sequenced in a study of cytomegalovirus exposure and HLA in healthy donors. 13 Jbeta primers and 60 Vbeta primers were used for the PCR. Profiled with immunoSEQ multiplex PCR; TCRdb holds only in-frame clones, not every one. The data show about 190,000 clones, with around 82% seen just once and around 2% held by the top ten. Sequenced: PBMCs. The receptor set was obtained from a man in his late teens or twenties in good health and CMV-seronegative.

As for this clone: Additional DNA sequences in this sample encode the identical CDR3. Here the CDR3 DNA reads TGCGCCAGCAGCTCGGCGGGAGGCTCCTACGAGCAGTACTTC. Protein sequence: CASSSAGGSYEQYF. The rearrangement joins TRBV5-1 to TRBJ2-7; 8 bases agree with TRBD2. J lost 0 bases, V lost 3 bases, and 2 bases had no gene match. Germline V lookup: CDR1 SGHRS, CDR2 YFSETQ. This CDR3 comprises 14 residues.

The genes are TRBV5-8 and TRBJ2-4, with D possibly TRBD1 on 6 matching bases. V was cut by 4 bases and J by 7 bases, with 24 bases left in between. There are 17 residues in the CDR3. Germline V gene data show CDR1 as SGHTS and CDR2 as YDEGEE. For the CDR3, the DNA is TGTGCCAGCAGCCAAACTAAAACAGGGAAACGGTCGAACATTCAGTACTTC. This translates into CASSQTKTGKRSNIQYF.

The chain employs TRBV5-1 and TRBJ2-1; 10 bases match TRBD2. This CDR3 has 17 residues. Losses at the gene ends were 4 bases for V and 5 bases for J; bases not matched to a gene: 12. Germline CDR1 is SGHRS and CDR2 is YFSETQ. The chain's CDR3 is CASSRGPQREGNNEQFF. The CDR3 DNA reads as TGCGCCAGCAGCAGGGGGCCCCAGCGGGAGGGCAACAATGAGCAGTTCTTC.

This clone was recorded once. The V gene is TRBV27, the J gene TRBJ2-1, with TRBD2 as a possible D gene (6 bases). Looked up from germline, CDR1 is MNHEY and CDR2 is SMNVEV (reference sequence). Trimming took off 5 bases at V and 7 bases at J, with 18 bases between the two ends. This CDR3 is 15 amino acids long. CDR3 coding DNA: TGTGCCAGCAGTCCCTCCGGGGGTGGGGGGAATGAGCAGTTCTTC. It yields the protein CASSPSGGGGNEQFF.

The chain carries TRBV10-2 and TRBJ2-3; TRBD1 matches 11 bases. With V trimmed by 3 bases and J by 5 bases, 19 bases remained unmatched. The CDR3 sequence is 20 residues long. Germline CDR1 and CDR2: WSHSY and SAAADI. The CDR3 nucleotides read TGCGCCAGCAGTGAAACTATACTTACTCCGGGACAGGGGGAAGGAGATACGCAGTATTTT. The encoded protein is CASSETILTPGQGEGDTQYF.

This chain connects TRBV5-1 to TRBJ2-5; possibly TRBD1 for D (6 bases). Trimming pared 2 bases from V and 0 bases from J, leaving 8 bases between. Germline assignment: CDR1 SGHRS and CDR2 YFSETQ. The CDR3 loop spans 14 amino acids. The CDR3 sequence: CASSLGQYQETQYF. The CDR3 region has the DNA TGCGCCAGCAGCTTAGGACAGTACCAAGAGACCCAGTACTTC.

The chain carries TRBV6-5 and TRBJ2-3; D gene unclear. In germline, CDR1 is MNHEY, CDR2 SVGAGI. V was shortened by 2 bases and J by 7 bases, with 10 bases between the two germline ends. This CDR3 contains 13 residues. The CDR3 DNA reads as TGTGCCAGCAGTTACAGTCTAGGCCATACGCAGTATTTT. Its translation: CASSYSLGHTQYF.

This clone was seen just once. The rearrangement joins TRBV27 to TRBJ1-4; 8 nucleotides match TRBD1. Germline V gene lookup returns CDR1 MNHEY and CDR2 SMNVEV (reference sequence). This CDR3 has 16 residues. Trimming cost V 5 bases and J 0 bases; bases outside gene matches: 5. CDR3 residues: CASSTGQDATNEKLFF. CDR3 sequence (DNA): TGTGCCAGCAGTACGGGACAGGACGCAACTAATGAAAAACTGTTTTTT.

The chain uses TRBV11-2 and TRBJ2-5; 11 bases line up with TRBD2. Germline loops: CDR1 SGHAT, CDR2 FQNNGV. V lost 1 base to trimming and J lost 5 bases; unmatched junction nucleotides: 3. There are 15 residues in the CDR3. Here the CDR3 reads CASSLVGTSGETQYF. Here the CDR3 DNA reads TGTGCCAGCAGCTTAGTGGGGACTAGCGGCGAGACCCAGTACTTC.

CDR3 DNA: TGTGCCAGCAGCCGTACCAACCTCGGGACAGGGGCTCAAGATACGCAGTATTTT. Its protein product is CASSRTNLGTGAQDTQYF. The chain is built from TRBV9 and TRBJ2-3; 10 bases map to TRBD1. Unmatched junction bases numbered 16, after V lost 4 bases and J lost 5 bases. This CDR3 spans 18 amino acids. CDR1 SGDLS and CDR2 YYNGEE come from the germline V gene.

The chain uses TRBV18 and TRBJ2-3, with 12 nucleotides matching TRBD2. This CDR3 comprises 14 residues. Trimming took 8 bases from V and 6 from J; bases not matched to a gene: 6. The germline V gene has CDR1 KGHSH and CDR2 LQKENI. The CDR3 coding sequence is TGTGCCAGCCAACTAGCGGGGGGCCCCGATACGCAGTATTTT. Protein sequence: CASQLAGGPDTQYF.

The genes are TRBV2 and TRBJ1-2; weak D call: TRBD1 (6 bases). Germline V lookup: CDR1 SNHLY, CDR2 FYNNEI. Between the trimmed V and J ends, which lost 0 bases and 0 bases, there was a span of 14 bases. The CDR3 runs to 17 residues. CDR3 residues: CASSEASDSFTNYGYTF. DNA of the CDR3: TGTGCCAGCAGTGAAGCGTCGGACAGTTTTACTAACTATGGCTACACCTTC.

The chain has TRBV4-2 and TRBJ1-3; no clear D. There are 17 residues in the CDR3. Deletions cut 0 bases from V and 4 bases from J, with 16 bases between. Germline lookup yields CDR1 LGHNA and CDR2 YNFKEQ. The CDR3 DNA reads TGTGCCAGCAGCCAAGAGTTGTTGACTGCCCCAGGAAACACCATATATTTT. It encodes CASSQELLTAPGNTIYF.

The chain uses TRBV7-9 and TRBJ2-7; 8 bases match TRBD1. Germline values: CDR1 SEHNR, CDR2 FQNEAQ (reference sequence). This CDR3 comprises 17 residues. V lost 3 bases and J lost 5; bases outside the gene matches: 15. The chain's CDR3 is CASSFSIAGGISHEQYF. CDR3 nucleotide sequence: TGTGCCAGCAGCTTTAGTATCGCAGGGGGCATATCCCACGAGCAGTACTTC.

As DNA, the CDR3 is TGCAGCGTTGGGGAGAGGACTGCAACTAATGAAAAACTGTTTTTT. Protein product: CSVGERTATNEKLFF. The V call is TRBV29-1, the J call TRBJ1-4; D gene ambiguous. The V end lost 4 bases, the J end lost 0 bases, and 12 bases lay between the germline ends. CDR3 length equals 15 residues. Germline V CDR1 and CDR2: SQVTM, ANQGSEA.

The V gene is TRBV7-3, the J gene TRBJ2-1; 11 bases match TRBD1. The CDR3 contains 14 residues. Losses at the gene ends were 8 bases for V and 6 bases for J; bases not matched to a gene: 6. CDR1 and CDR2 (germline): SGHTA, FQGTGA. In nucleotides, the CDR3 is TGTGCCAGCTCCAGCGGGACAGGGGGCAATGAGCAGTTCTTC. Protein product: CASSSGTGGNEQFF.

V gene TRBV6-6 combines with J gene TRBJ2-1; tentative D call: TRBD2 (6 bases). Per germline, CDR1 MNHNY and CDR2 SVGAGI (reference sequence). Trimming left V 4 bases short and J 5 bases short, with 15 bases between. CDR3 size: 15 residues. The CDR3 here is CASSSRLGSHNEQFF. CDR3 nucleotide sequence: TGTGCCAGCAGTTCCCGACTAGGGAGCCACAATGAGCAGTTCTTC.